The 24 T cell receptor beta chains below come from one sample, sequenced in a study of T cells in Graves' hyperthyroidism and ophthalmopathy. The source material, RNA transcripts, was used to amplify TCR beta CDR3 regions. The HTBI set primed first-round TCR CDR3 RT-PCR. MiXCR, run by TCRdb on the multiplex PCR reads, gives a single entry per CDR3 protein. This table has 450,000 to 600,000 distinct CDR3 sequences, nearly 20% appearing once. Sequencing was performed on blood. These receptors all come from a man in his forties with Graves' ophthalmopathy.

The J gene is TRBJ1-6, the V gene TRBV6-5; 8 nucleotides agree with TRBD1. After removal of 1 base from V and 6 bases from J, the junction contained 8 bases not matched to a gene. This CDR3 contains 17 residues. Germline V lookup: CDR1 MNHEY, CDR2 SVGAGI. CDR3 protein: CASSYLPTGEINSPLHF. CDR3 bases: TGTGCCAGCAGTTACTTGCCGACAGGGGAAATTAATTCACCCCTCCACTTT.

The chain couples TRBV19 to TRBJ2-2; 9 bases are shared with TRBD2. The V segment lost 6 bases and the J segment 2 bases; nucleotides outside the gene matches: 4. CDR3 length: 15 amino acids. The germline V gene has CDR1 LNHDA and CDR2 SQIVND (reference sequence). CDR3: CASRQAGGNTGELFF. For the CDR3, the DNA is TGTGCCAGTAGACAAGCGGGAGGAAACACCGGGGAGCTGTTTTTT.

This chain joins TRBV6-5 and TRBJ2-1; 8 bases agree with TRBD2. This CDR3 comprises 16 residues. Germline assignment: CDR1 MNHEY and CDR2 SVGAGI. V shed 3 bases and J 8 bases; nucleotides not matched to a gene: 12. CDR3: CASSYLVRSGIDEQFF. CDR3 coding DNA: TGTGCCAGCAGTTATTTAGTTCGTAGCGGGATCGATGAGCAGTTCTTC.

The chain recombines TRBV10-3 with TRBJ2-1; 7 nucleotides match TRBD2. This CDR3 is 16 amino acids long. CDR1 and CDR2 (germline): ENHRY, SYGVKD. With 2 bases clipped from V and 0 bases from J, the junction kept 4 bases outside the gene matches. The CDR3 region is CAISEGGGSSYNEQFF. CDR3 in DNA: TGTGCCATCAGTGAGGGGGGGGGGAGCTCCTACAATGAGCAGTTCTTC.

With respect to this clonotype: A much larger clone lies a single base off, so this may be a read error. The CDR3, as DNA: TGTGCCAGCAGGTCCTCGGGGGTTAGCAATCAGCCCCAGCATTTT. It yields the protein CASRSSGVSNQPQHF. J is TRBJ1-5 and V is TRBV2; a possible D gene is TRBD1 (5 bases). The V gene's germline CDR1 is SNHLY and CDR2 FYNNEI. The germline V and J ends were trimmed by 6 bases and 0 bases, with 12 bases remaining between them. CDR3 length equals 15 residues.

There are many counts of this clonotype. V usage is TRBV5-6 and J usage is TRBJ2-3, with 12 positions matching TRBD2. The CDR3 has 15 amino acids. V dropped 4 bases and J dropped 6; count of bases not matched to a gene: 6. CDR1 and CDR2 from the germline V gene are SGHDT and YYEEEE. The CDR3 bases are TGTGCCAGCAGCATAAGGACTAGCGGGATTGATACGCAGTATTTT. It encodes CASSIRTSGIDTQYF. Complete variable domain (other parts from reference TRBV5-6 and TRBJ2-3): DAGVTQSPTHLIKTRGQQVTLRCSPKSGHDTVSWYQQALGQGPQFIFQYYEEEERQRGNFPDRFSGHQFPNYSSELNVNALLLGDSALYLCASSIRTSGIDTQYFGPGTRLTVL.

This clonotype was detected a few times. The rearrangement links TRBV3-1 to TRBJ1-1; D is possibly TRBD1 (6 bases). In germline, CDR1 is LGHDT, CDR2 YNNKEL (reference sequence). The CDR3 is made up of 13 amino acids. V was cut by 1 base and J by 5 bases, with 8 bases left in between. Here the CDR3 DNA reads TGTGCCAGCAGCCAAGTGACAGGTACTGAAGCTTTCTTT. Translating gives CASSQVTGTEAFF. Full variable domain (outside the CDR3, taken from reference TRBV3-1 and TRBJ1-1): DTAVSQTPKYLVTQMGNDKSIKCEQNLGHDTMYWYKQDSKKFLKIMFSYNNKELIINETVPNRFSPKSPDKAHLNLHINSLELGDSAVYFCASSQVTGTEAFFGQGTRLTVV.

The chain recombines TRBV2 with TRBJ1-5; perhaps TRBD1 as D (6 bases). The germline V gene encodes CDR1 SNHLY and CDR2 FYNNEI. CDR3 size: 15 residues. Trimming removed 6 bases from V and 7 bases from J, with 19 bases in between. The CDR3 DNA sequence: TGTGCCAGCAGGGAGGGGACAATAAGTAGCCAGCCCCAGCATTTT. Its protein product is CASREGTISSQPQHF.

The chain employs TRBV19 and TRBJ1-1; D gene unclear. CDR1 is LNHDA and CDR2 is SQIVND in the germline V gene (reference sequence). The CDR3 is 15 amino acids. Trimming removed 4 bases from V and 3 bases from J, with 15 bases in between. The CDR3 here is CASSTRIGPDTEAFF. CDR3 bases: TGTGCCAGTAGTACGCGGATAGGGCCGGACACTGAAGCTTTCTTT.

The CDR3 nucleotides are TGTGCCAGCAACTTACGGACTAGCGGGAGGTACAATGAGCAGTTCTTC. As protein: CASNLRTSGRYNEQFF. The rearrangement uses TRBV5-6 and TRBJ2-1, with TRBD2 matching 14 bases. The CDR3 spans 16 residues. The germline V gene has CDR1 SGHDT and CDR2 YYEEEE. Germline trimming cut 6 bases from V and 4 bases from J; bases unmatched to any gene: 6. Full variable domain (missing parts from reference TRBV5-6 and TRBJ2-1): DAGVTQSPTHLIKTRGQQVTLRCSPKSGHDTVSWYQQALGQGPQFIFQYYEEEERQRGNFPDRFSGHQFPNYSSELNVNALLLGDSALYLCASNLRTSGRYNEQFFGPGTRLTVL.

This clonotype was seen a handful of times. The V call is TRBV6-1, the J call TRBJ1-1; TRBD1 matches 12 bases. CDR3 length equals 16 residues. With V trimmed by 7 bases and J by 5 bases, 11 bases remained unmatched. The V gene's germline CDR1 is MNHNS and CDR2 SASEGT. This CDR3 reads CASTWRDRGPGTEAFF. The CDR3 nucleotides are TGTGCCAGCACCTGGAGGGACAGGGGGCCTGGGACTGAAGCTTTCTTT.

The chain links TRBV7-2 to TRBJ2-7; the match to TRBD2 covers 14 bases. The CDR3 has 15 residues. The germline CDR1 and CDR2 sequences are SGHTA and FQGNSA. The V gene end was trimmed by 5 bases and the J gene end by 4 bases; junction bases not matched to a gene: 4. The CDR3 region is CASSTTSGGEYEQYF. CDR3 bases: TGTGCCAGCAGCACGACTAGCGGGGGGGAGTACGAGCAGTACTTC.

This clonotype was seen at least ten times. This chain uses TRBV7-2 with TRBJ1-1; TRBD1 aligns across 7 bases. V gave up 1 base and J gave up 5 bases; unmatched junction bases: 13. Germline loops: CDR1 SGHTA, CDR2 FQGNSA. The CDR3 runs 17 residues. The CDR3 coding sequence is TGTGCCAGCAGCTTAGTTGGTGGAGGGGGCGTGAGGACTGAAGCTTTCTTT. It is translated as CASSLVGGGGVRTEAFF.

This clonotype was seen ten or more times. The chain combines TRBV12-3 or TRBV12-4 with TRBJ2-1; tentative D call: TRBD2 (6 bases). There are 16 residues in the CDR3. V was clipped by 6 bases and J by 3 bases, with 18 bases between them. The CDR3 spells CASSPAEGGYYNEQFF. The CDR3 DNA sequence: TGTGCCAGCAGCCCCGCGGAGGGCGGCTACTACAATGAGCAGTTCTTC.

A few counts support this clonotype. This sequence joins TRBV4-2 and TRBJ2-2; D unresolved. V was clipped by 0 bases and J by 3 bases, with 8 bases between them. CDR3 length equals 15 residues. Germline V gene sequence: CDR1 LGHNA, CDR2 YNFKEQ. The CDR3 is CASSQEIRDTGELFF. The CDR3 bases are TGTGCCAGCAGCCAAGAGATTAGGGACACCGGGGAGCTGTTTTTT.

The chain couples TRBV28 to TRBJ2-7; TRBD1 matches 8 bases. CDR3 length: 14 residues. Per germline, CDR1 MDHEN and CDR2 SYDVKM. The junction had 10 bases not matched to a gene; V was cut back by 6 bases and J by 6 bases. CDR3 in amino acids: CASSPDRELSEQYF. The CDR3 region has the DNA TGTGCCAGCAGCCCGGACAGGGAGTTGAGCGAGCAGTACTTC. Full variable domain (outside the CDR3, taken from reference TRBV28 and TRBJ2-7): DVKVTQSSRYLVKRTGEKVFLECVQDMDHENMFWYRQDPGLGLRLIYFSYDVKMKEKGDIPEGYSVSREKKERFSLILESASTNQTSMYLCASSPDRELSEQYFGPGTRLTVT.

This clonotype was seen repeatedly, ten times or more. This chain links TRBV28 with TRBJ1-2; D gene unclear. Germline loops: CDR1 MDHEN, CDR2 SYDVKM. The CDR3 spans 13 residues. The germline V and J ends were trimmed by 5 bases and 0 bases, with 7 bases remaining between them. Written as DNA, the CDR3 is TGTGCCAGCAGTAATGGAGCTAACTATGGCTACACCTTC. It translates to CASSNGANYGYTF.

This clonotype showed up many times. This sequence joins TRBV20-1 and TRBJ2-7, with D possibly being TRBD1 (5 bases). Trimming shortened V by 0 bases and J by 1 base, and 10 bases separated the two germline ends. CDR1 DFQATT and CDR2 SNEGSKA come from the germline V gene (reference sequence). CDR3 length: 14 residues. The CDR3: CSARDWGRSYEQYF. In nucleotides, the CDR3 is TGCAGTGCTAGAGATTGGGGCAGATCCTACGAGCAGTACTTC.

The genes are TRBV12-3 or TRBV12-4 and TRBJ2-2, with a tentative D call TRBD1 (7 bases). The CDR3 covers 15 residues. With 3 bases removed from V and 7 bases from J, the gap between germline ends came to 15 bases. The DNA of the CDR3 is TGTGCCAGCAGTTTCGGAGGGGGCGGAAGCGGGGAGCTGTTTTTT. Its protein product is CASSFGGGGSGELFF.

This clonotype was seen more than once but under ten times. This chain connects TRBV24-1 to TRBJ2-1; TRBD2 is a possible D gene (6 bases). This CDR3 spans 19 amino acids. Trimming stripped 2 bases from V and 0 bases from J, with 19 bases between. Germline values: CDR1 KGHDR, CDR2 SFDVKD. CDR3 loop: CATSDSTWGEASSYNEQFF. The CDR3 nucleotides read TGTGCCACCAGTGATTCGACTTGGGGGGAAGCGAGCTCCTACAATGAGCAGTTCTTC.

This clonotype was observed many times. The chain is built from TRBV20-1 and TRBJ2-7; D may be TRBD2 (6 bases). CDR3 length: 13 amino acids. Germline V lookup: CDR1 DFQATT, CDR2 SNEGSKA (reference sequence). With 2 bases removed from V and 2 bases from J, the gap between germline ends came to 10 bases. CDR3 region: CSARPGTPYEQYF. CDR3 DNA sequence: TGCAGTGCTAGACCCGGGACTCCCTACGAGCAGTACTTC.

The chain combines TRBV28 with TRBJ1-2, with D perhaps matching TRBD1 (6 bases). This CDR3 contains 12 residues. V was clipped by 8 bases and J by 8 bases, with 15 bases between them. Germline V gene sequence: CDR1 MDHEN, CDR2 SYDVKM. CDR3 nucleotide sequence: TGTGCCAGCCTAGGGGGGTCCCTCGGCTACACCTTC. It specifies CASLGGSLGYTF.

Ten or more counts support this clonotype. The chain is built from TRBV11-2 and TRBJ2-7; 10 bases are shared with TRBD2. The germline V gene encodes CDR1 SGHAT and CDR2 FQNNGV. The CDR3 spans 17 residues. The trim removed 1 base at V and 0 bases at J, leaving 6 bases unmatched. Here the CDR3 DNA reads TGTGCCAGCAGCTTAGGGGTAGCGGGGGGCCTCTCCTACGAGCAGTACTTC. Its protein is CASSLGVAGGLSYEQYF.

The J gene is TRBJ2-6, the V gene TRBV5-1, with D unresolved. V dropped 4 bases and J dropped 0 bases, with 8 bases sitting between them. CDR1 SGHRS and CDR2 YFSETQ come from the germline V gene. CDR3 length: 15 amino acids. CDR3 coding DNA: TGCGCCAGCAGCCAGGACCCCTCTGGGGCCAACGTCCTGACTTTC. As protein: CASSQDPSGANVLTF.